This TCR beta chain was obtained from a study of shared clonotypes between healthy human individuals. The protocol was immunoSEQ multiplex PCR, while the TCRdb copy is restricted to in-frame clones and leaves out a portion. This sample yields 2 million to 2.5 million clones, of which 95% are seen a single time; roughly 0.13% belongs to the top ten. General observations from the study: Sequencing depth was predicted to influence how clonotypes are shared among donors.

On this clone itself: What it recognizes is unknown.

The sample taken for sequencing was naive CD4+ T cells sorted from blood. Subset indicated: CD45RA+ positively selected. The receptor was derived from a man aged 18-30 years in good health.

The CDR3 DNA reads TGTGCCAGCAGTACAACACCGGGGCCCAATCAGCCCCAGCATTTT. Amino acid sequence: CASSTTPGPNQPQHF. The rearrangement joins TRBV6-5 to TRBJ1-5; D perhaps matches TRBD1 (5 bases). This CDR3 contains 15 residues. V shed 5 bases and J shed 3 bases, with 14 bases lying between them. Germline assignment: CDR1 MNHEY and CDR2 SVGAGI.